The clone carrying this T cell receptor (beta chain) has just a few counts. The antigen remains undetermined. Use of 60 Vbeta and 13 Jbeta primers characterized the PCR. Libraries were prepared by immunoSEQ multiplex PCR; TCRdb keeps only in-frame clonotypes and omits some of them. The sample yields roughly 170,000 clones, more than 60% seen once. The sample originates from a study of cytomegalovirus exposure and HLA in healthy donors. Findings of the study overall: Among immune exposure information, only CMV serostatus was available. Within an earlier analysis, most TCR beta V segments proved productive either about 90% or about 30% of the time. The HLA-A and HLA-B alleles of most subjects were reportedly predicted accurately from TCR beta sequences.

Specimen: PBMCs. The TCR originated in a woman in her thirties in good health and CMV-seropositive.

The CDR3 bases are TGTGCCAGCGCCCCGCCTCCACGGAGGGAGACCCAGTACTTC. Its translation: CASAPPPRRETQYF. This rearrangement joins TRBV7-2 to TRBJ2-5; TRBD2 might be the D (5 bases). This CDR3 region has 14 residues. V gave up 8 bases and J gave up 5 bases, with 18 bases separating them. Germline V CDR1 and CDR2: SGHTA, FQGNSA.